This T cell receptor (beta chain) is from a study of identical twins. Findings of the study overall: Insertions ran lower in abundant cord blood beta clonotypes, though not in memory repertoires.

In germline, CDR1 is LGHNA, CDR2 YSLEER. The trim removed 0 bases at V and 3 bases at J, leaving 4 bases unmatched. The CDR3 spans 16 residues. The table lists this clonotype with many counts. Its antigen is as yet unknown. Each CDR3 protein is one row after TCRdb ran MiXCR on the 5' RACE reads. The table has around 250,000 distinct CDR3 sequences, roughly 8.7% seen once. In addition, the sample was reused for a study of yellow fever vaccine responses in identical twins.

Sequencing was carried out using CD8+ T cells sorted from blood. The clonotype originates from a young woman in good health. The gene calls are TRBV4-3 and TRBJ2-3, with 9 bases lining up with TRBD2. DNA of the CDR3: TGCGCCAGCAGCCAAGAGAGCGGGAGGATAACAGATACGCAGTATTTT. Protein product: CASSQESGRITDTQYF.